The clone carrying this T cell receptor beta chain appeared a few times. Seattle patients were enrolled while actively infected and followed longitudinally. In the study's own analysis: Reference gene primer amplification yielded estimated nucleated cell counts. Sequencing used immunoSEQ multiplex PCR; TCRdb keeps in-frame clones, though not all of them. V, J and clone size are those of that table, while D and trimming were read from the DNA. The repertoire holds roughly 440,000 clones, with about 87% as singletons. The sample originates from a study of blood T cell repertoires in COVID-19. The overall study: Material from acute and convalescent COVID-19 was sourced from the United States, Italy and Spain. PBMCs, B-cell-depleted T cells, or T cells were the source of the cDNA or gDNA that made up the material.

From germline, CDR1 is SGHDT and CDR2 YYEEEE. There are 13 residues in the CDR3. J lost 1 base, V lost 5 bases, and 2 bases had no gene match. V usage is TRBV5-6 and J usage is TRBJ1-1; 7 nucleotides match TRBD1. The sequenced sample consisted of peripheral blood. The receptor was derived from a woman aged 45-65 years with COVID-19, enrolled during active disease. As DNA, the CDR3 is TGTGCCAGCAGATGGACAGGGAACACTGAAGCTTTCTTT. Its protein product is CASRWTGNTEAFF.